Listed below are T cell receptor beta chains from one sample, sequenced in a study of T cells after yellow fever vaccination. In TCRdb, the 5' RACE reads were re-called with MiXCR into one record per CDR3 protein. This sample carries 500,000 to 650,000 distinct CDR3 sequences, about a sixth of them seen once, and the ten largest clones take around 16%. The input for sequencing was PBMCs, taken more than 4 days after the first yellow fever vaccination. The receptors stem from a man aged 18 to 29 who received the YFV17D yellow fever vaccine. CDR3s include the opening cysteine and the closing phenylalanine or tryptophan. Each record gives: D gene, clone size, J gene, V gene, CDR3 DNA, CDR3 protein. The D gene is left open where the match is weak. Not every row has a clone size; where given, it reads once, few, many or a size class.

TRBD2 | - | TRBJ2-3 | TRBV12-3/TRBV12-4 | TGTGCCAGCAGTTTCCCGGGACTAGCGGGGGGGGGAGATACGCAGTATTTT | CASSFPGLAGGGDTQYF
TRBD2 | - | TRBJ2-3 | TRBV7-9 | TGTGCCAGCAGCCCTCAAATGAGCGGGGGAGATACGCAGTATTTT | CASSPQMSGGDTQYF
TRBD1 | - | TRBJ2-1 | TRBV10-3 | TGTGCCACAAGAGGACAGGGCGTCGGTGAGCAGTTCTTC | CATRGQGVGEQFF
- | - | TRBJ2-1 | TRBV30 | TGTGCCTGGAGTGGAAGTTTCTCGAATGAGCAGTTCTTC | CAWSGSFSNEQFF
- | - | TRBJ1-2 | TRBV18 | TGTGCCAGCTCACCAATGAGAGATGGCTACACCTTC | CASSPMRDGYTF
- | few | TRBJ1-5 | TRBV20-1 | TGCAGTGCTCCGGTTGGAGCACTTGGGCAGCCCCAGCATTTT | CSAPVGALGQPQHF
- | many | TRBJ2-1 | TRBV6-5 | TGTGCCAGCAGTTTCCGGGACGGAAACAATGAGCAGTTCTTC | CASSFRDGNNEQFF
TRBD2 | - | TRBJ2-1 | TRBV7-9 | TGTGCCAGCAGCGCAGCGGGGGGCTACTGGAATGAGCAGTTCTTC | CASSAAGGYWNEQFF
- | - | TRBJ2-5 | TRBV6-1 | TGTGCCAGCAGCCGAATGGCGGAGGGGGCAGAGACCCAGTACTTC | CASSRMAEGAETQYF
TRBD2 | - | TRBJ2-3 | TRBV9 | TGTGCCAGCAGCCCCCCTAGCGGGGGGGCGTGGATCTCGGATACGCAGTATTTT | CASSPPSGGAWISDTQYF
- | few | TRBJ1-4 | TRBV12-3/TRBV12-4 | TGTGCCAGCAATACAGGGAGACCTGCAACTAATGAAAAACTGTTTTTT | CASNTGRPATNEKLFF
- | few | TRBJ1-1 | TRBV7-8 | TGTGCCAGCAGCTTGGCACGCGGGGTAAACACTGAAGCTTTCTTT | CASSLARGVNTEAFF
- | - | TRBJ2-3 | TRBV4-1 | TGCGCCAGCAGCCAGAGCCAGGGTATGGGCACAGATACGCAGTATTTT | CASSQSQGMGTDTQYF
TRBD2 | few | TRBJ2-3 | TRBV4-1 | TGCGCCAGCAGCCAAAGTGGAAAAGCGGGGACAGATACGCAGTATTTT | CASSQSGKAGTDTQYF
- | few | TRBJ1-1 | TRBV19 | TGTGCCAGTAGTATTGTTTCGGGTTATACTGAAGCTTTCTTT | CASSIVSGYTEAFF
- | few | TRBJ2-7 | TRBV18 | TGTGCCAGCTCACCAGGGAAATCCTACGAGCAGTACTTC | CASSPGKSYEQYF
- | - | TRBJ2-7 | TRBV11-3 | TGTGCCAGCAGCCCTCGGGATTACGACGAGCAGTACTTC | CASSPRDYDEQYF
- | many | TRBJ2-3 | TRBV7-2 | TGTGCCAGCAGCCGCTGGGCCCTACCCACAGATACGCAGTATTTT | CASSRWALPTDTQYF
- | - | TRBJ2-7 | TRBV20-1 | TGCAGTGCTTTCGCTGACATCACCAACGAGCAGTACTTC | CSAFADITNEQYF
- | many | TRBJ1-1 | TRBV3-1 | TGTGCCAGCAGCCAAGCCCCGAACACTGAAGCTTTCTTT | CASSQAPNTEAFF
- | few | TRBJ2-1 | TRBV5-4 | TGTGCCAGCAGCAAGATAAGGGCGGAGCAGTTCTTC | CASSKIRAEQFF
- | few | TRBJ2-5 | TRBV4-2 | TGTGCCAGCAGCCAAGGCCTTCGAGGGGACCAAGAGACCCAGTACTTC | CASSQGLRGDQETQYF
TRBD2 | - | TRBJ2-1 | TRBV20-1 | TGCAGTGCTAGAGTCGCTAGCGGTCATTCCGGGAATGAGCAGTTCTTC | CSARVASGHSGNEQFF
- | - | TRBJ1-2 | TRBV27 | TGTGCCAGCAGTTTATCCCTCCGGGGCACCTATGGCTACACCTTC | CASSLSLRGTYGYTF
TRBD1 | - | TRBJ1-1 | TRBV11-2 | TGTGCCAGCAGTAAAGACAGGGGGAACACTGAAGCTTTCTTT | CASSKDRGNTEAFF
TRBD1 | - | TRBJ2-6 | TRBV11-1 | TGTGCCAGCAGCCCAGGGACAGGGCGTTCCGGGGCCAACGTCCTGACTTTC | CASSPGTGRSGANVLTF
TRBD1 | - | TRBJ2-1 | TRBV4-2 | TGTGCCAGCAGCCAAGTTACGGGACAGTACATCAATGAGCAGTTCTTC | CASSQVTGQYINEQFF
- | few | TRBJ1-5 | TRBV24-1 | TGTGCCACCAGTGAGGCTATGAGCAATCAGCCCCAGCATTTT | CATSEAMSNQPQHF
TRBD1 | - | TRBJ2-2 | TRBV7-9 | TGTGCCAGCAGCCGGATGATTCCAGGGGGCACCGGGGAGCTGTTTTTT | CASSRMIPGGTGELFF
TRBD1 | - | TRBJ2-6 | TRBV7-6 | TGTGCCAGCAGCTTCTTTTCCGGGACAGGAAAATTTACTGGGGCCAACGTCCTGACTTTC | CASSFFSGTGKFTGANVLTF
- | - | TRBJ2-3 | TRBV28 | TGTGCCAGCAGTCCTAGGGACGCCATAGATACGCAGTATTTT | CASSPRDAIDTQYF
TRBD1 | few | TRBJ2-2 | TRBV7-9 | TGTGCCAGCAGGGATACAGGGGGCTCCGGGGAGCTGTTTTTT | CASRDTGGSGELFF
- | - | TRBJ2-7 | TRBV4-3 | TGCGCCAGCAGCCAAGACCCCTGGCAGGGTCAGCCAGATTCGGGCGAGCAGTACTTC | CASSQDPWQGQPDSGEQYF
- | - | TRBJ2-6 | TRBV24-1 | TGTGCCACCAGTGATCGAAAGCTCTCTGGGGCCAACGTCCTGACTTTC | CATSDRKLSGANVLTF
- | - | TRBJ1-2 | TRBV3-1 | TGTGCCAGCGGTAAAGGGAACTATGGCTACACCTTC | CASGKGNYGYTF
- | few | TRBJ2-6 | TRBV28 | TGTGCCAGCAGCCGGACCCCCTCTGGGGCCAACGTCCTGACTTTC | CASSRTPSGANVLTF
TRBD2 | - | TRBJ2-3 | TRBV15 | TGTGCCACCAGTAAGATAGCGGGGGGTGGAGATACGCAGTATTTT | CATSKIAGGGDTQYF
- | few | TRBJ2-3 | TRBV4-2 | TGTGCCAGCAGCCAAGTTGCGTTTAGCACAGATACGCAGTATTTT | CASSQVAFSTDTQYF
- | few | TRBJ1-1 | TRBV2 | TGTGCCAGCAGCGCGACCCCGGTTAGATCCCTGGGCGGCGTTGAAGCTTTCTTT | CASSATPVRSLGGVEAFF
- | few | TRBJ1-2 | TRBV7-9 | TGTGCCAGCAGCTTAGGGACAGCAAGCTATGGCTACACCTTC | CASSLGTASYGYTF
TRBD1 | once | TRBJ2-3 | TRBV6-2/TRBV6-3 | TGTGCCAGCAGTGACCGCGGTAGCGGGACAGGGGAGTATTTT | CASSDRGSGTGEYF
- | - | TRBJ2-1 | TRBV7-2 | TGTGCCAGCAGCTTATTTAGGGCCGCGGGCGAGCAGTTCTTC | CASSLFRAAGEQFF
- | - | TRBJ1-2 | TRBV7-2 | TGTGCCAGCAGCTGGACAGTGGGTGGCTACACCTTC | CASSWTVGGYTF
- | - | TRBJ2-2 | TRBV5-1 | TGCGCCAGCAGCTTGAGTGGGCCTAGGGACACCGGGGAGCTGTTTTTT | CASSLSGPRDTGELFF
TRBD2 | - | TRBJ2-3 | TRBV6-2/TRBV6-3 | TGTGCCAGCAGTTACTCACCCCCAGCGGGGGGAGCAGATACGCAGTATTTT | CASSYSPPAGGADTQYF
- | few | TRBJ2-5 | TRBV7-9 | TGTGCCAGCAGCTACGCTGGTGCGGGGTCAGGGACCCAGTACTTC | CASSYAGAGSGTQYF
TRBD1 | few | TRBJ1-4 | TRBV9 | TGTGCCAGCAGCGCGGACAGGGGAAAACTGTTTTTT | CASSADRGKLFF
- | - | TRBJ2-5 | TRBV7-2 | TGTGCCAGCAGCTCCCGTTTGTACCAAGAGACCCAGTACTTC | CASSSRLYQETQYF
- | few | TRBJ1-1 | TRBV12-3/TRBV12-4 | TGTGCCAGCAGCACAGGTACAAATGCTGAAGCTTTCTTT | CASSTGTNAEAFF
- | - | TRBJ1-5 | TRBV4-1 | TGCGCCAGCAGCCAATCGATACAGGGAATATCGCCCCAGCATTTT | CASSQSIQGISPQHF
- | - | TRBJ1-6 | TRBV28 | TGTGCCAGCAGTAGACCCGGGACGGGGTACGGACCCCTCCACTTT | CASSRPGTGYGPLHF
TRBD2 | few | TRBJ2-1 | TRBV12-3/TRBV12-4 | TGTGCCAGCAGTGGGACTAGAGTTGAGCAGTTCTTC | CASSGTRVEQFF
TRBD2 | few | TRBJ2-2 | TRBV7-8 | TGTGCCAGCAGCGCGACTAGCGGGGGGGTCGGGGAGCTGTTTTTT | CASSATSGGVGELFF